This T cell receptor (beta chain) was obtained from a study of control samples from healthy donors and cancer patients. The V gene end was trimmed by 6 bases and the J gene end by 5 bases; junction bases not matched to a gene: 5. The V gene's germline CDR1 is SQVTM and CDR2 ANQGSEA. The CDR3 is made up of 12 amino acids. TCRdb's table, derived via immunoSEQ multiplex PCR, lists solely in-frame clones and lacks some. This table holds about 140,000 clones, over 85% found once. The clonotype comes from a man aged 25 to 40 in good health. The sequencing input was blood. The chain combines TRBV29-1 with TRBJ1-1; 8 bases are a match to TRBD1. This CDR3 reads CSVLTGGTEAFF. In DNA, the CDR3 is TGCAGCGTACTAACAGGGGGGACTGAAGCTTTCTTT. The full variable domain, rest sourced from reference TRBV29-1 and TRBJ1-1, is SAVISQKPSRDICQRGTSLTIQCQVDSQVTMMFWYRQQPGQSLTLIATANQGSEATYESGFVIDKFPISRPNLTFSTLTVSNMSPEDSSIYLCSVLTGGTEAFFGQGTRLTVV.